A single sample is the source of the 11 T cell receptor beta chains below, sequenced in a study of cytomegalovirus exposure and HLA in healthy donors. Vbeta (60) and Jbeta (13) primers were used in the PCR. Here immunoSEQ multiplex PCR was the method, and the copy in TCRdb shows in-frame clones only, minus some. Of some 160,000 clones in the sample, over 80% were seen once. Sequenced sample: PBMCs. These receptors all come from a male donor in good health and CMV-seronegative.

V and J are TRBV27 and TRBJ2-5, with D possibly being TRBD2 (6 bases). CDR3 length: 15 residues. Germline V gene data show CDR1 as MNHEY and CDR2 as SMNVEV (reference sequence). The V end lost 4 bases, the J end lost 1 base, and 13 bases lay between the germline ends. CDR3 residues: CASSSGIAVQETQYF. For the CDR3, the DNA is TGTGCCAGCAGTTCTGGCATAGCGGTCCAAGAGACCCAGTACTTC.

The chain is built from TRBV5-4 and TRBJ1-6; TRBD1 matches at 8 bases. V shed 0 bases and J 0 bases; nucleotides not matched to a gene: 5. The germline CDR1 and CDR2 sequences are SGHNT and YYREEE (reference sequence). The CDR3 covers 18 residues. DNA for the CDR3: TGTGCCAGCAGCTTGGTAGCAGGGGGCAGCTCCTATAATTCACCCCTCCACTTT. It translates to CASSLVAGGSSYNSPLHF.

Only one count was recorded for this clone. The chain links TRBV19 to TRBJ2-1; weak D call: TRBD2 (7 bases). The CDR3 has 17 residues. V was shortened by 0 bases and J by 2 bases, with 14 bases between the two germline ends. The germline V gene has CDR1 LNHDA and CDR2 SQIVND (reference sequence). The DNA for the CDR3 is TGTGCCAGTAGTATAGATATGGGGGGGGCCCCCTACAATGAGCAGTTCTTC. This codes for CASSIDMGGAPYNEQFF.

The V call is TRBV7-2, the J call TRBJ2-1; D gene ambiguous. The germline CDR1 and CDR2 sequences are SGHTA and FQGNSA. V was clipped by 1 base and J by 5 bases, with 12 bases between them. This CDR3 has 15 residues. Here the CDR3 reads CASSLGAIRDNEQFF. Here the CDR3 DNA reads TGTGCCAGCAGCTTAGGGGCCATCCGAGACAATGAGCAGTTCTTC.

The rearrangement joins TRBV27 to TRBJ2-1; TRBD1 matches at 8 bases. Germline values: CDR1 MNHEY, CDR2 SMNVEV (reference sequence). V gave up 6 bases and J gave up 6 bases; unmatched junction bases: 10. The CDR3 extends over 15 amino acids. CDR3 region: CASRYGQGVINEQFF. As DNA, the CDR3 is TGTGCCAGCAGATATGGACAGGGAGTGATCAATGAGCAGTTCTTC.

V gene TRBV13 combines with J gene TRBJ2-3; tentative D call: TRBD2 (5 bases). The CDR3 contains 16 residues. With 0 bases removed from V and 6 bases from J, the gap between germline ends came to 16 bases. Germline V lookup: CDR1 PRHDT, CDR2 FYEKMQ (reference sequence). The CDR3: CASSLGYFEGPDTQYF. CDR3 nucleotides: TGTGCCAGCAGCTTAGGATATTTCGAGGGCCCCGATACGCAGTATTTT.

The gene calls are TRBV6-4 and TRBJ1-5; 9 bases map to TRBD1. This CDR3 has 18 amino acids. CDR1 is MRHNA, CDR2 SNTAGT, per germline. For the CDR3, the DNA is TGTGGAGCAACCACAGGGGGCGGCGTGAGAAAGTGCAATCAGCCCCAGCATTTT. Encoded protein: CGATTGGGVRKCNQPQHF.

The chain joins TRBV7-2 to TRBJ2-7; the match to TRBD1 covers 8 bases. Germline V gene data show CDR1 as SGHTA and CDR2 as FQGNSA. This CDR3 is built from 15 residues. J gave up 0 bases and V 6 bases, and 7 bases lay outside the gene matches. The CDR3 DNA follows: TGTGCCAGCAGTCACCAGGGGGCGGACTCCTACGAGCAGTACTTC. Encoded protein: CASSHQGADSYEQYF.

A single count supports this clone. For the CDR3, the DNA is TGTGCCAGCAGCCAGGGGACAGGGGGGAGCGGGGAGCTGTTTTTT. It is translated as CASSQGTGGSGELFF. This chain joins TRBV6-6 and TRBJ2-2; 11 bases agree with TRBD1. Per germline, CDR1 MNHNY and CDR2 SVGAGI (reference sequence). J was trimmed by 7 bases and V by 6 bases; bases with no gene match: 7. The CDR3 extends over 15 amino acids.

V gene TRBV28 combines with J gene TRBJ2-7; 9 bases line up with TRBD1. Losses at the gene ends were 6 bases for V and 2 bases for J; bases not matched to a gene: 5. The CDR3 sequence is 14 residues long. CDR1 is MDHEN, CDR2 SYDVKM, per germline. CDR3 protein: CASRVDRGAYEQYF. In DNA, the CDR3 is TGTGCCAGCAGAGTGGACAGGGGCGCCTACGAGCAGTACTTC.

The J gene is TRBJ1-1, the V gene TRBV18, with a weak D call TRBD1 (5 bases). Germline assignment: CDR1 KGHSH and CDR2 LQKENI. This CDR3 region has 18 residues. V shed 0 bases and J shed 0 bases, with 17 bases lying between them. DNA of the CDR3: TGTGCCAGCTCACCACCGCCGGGCCGGGTCAGGGTGAACACTGAAGCTTTCTTT. It specifies CASSPPPGRVRVNTEAFF.